These 15 T cell receptor beta chains were sequenced from one sample in a study of T-cell memory formation after mild COVID-19. From the 5' RACE reads, TCRdb called clonotypes with MiXCR, one entry per CDR3 protein. This sample has nearly 350,000 distinct CDR3 sequences, with around 13% found just once. The sequenced sample consisted of PBMCs or a T cell subset sorted from them (not recorded which). These receptor sequences come from a man younger than 35 who had mild COVID-19 (a few samples of this study predate the infection). Cell type and time point are not known.

V and J are TRBV2 and TRBJ2-2; 9 bases fit TRBD1. This CDR3 is built from 13 residues. Per the germline V gene, CDR1 is SNHLY and CDR2 is FYNNEI. Unmatched junction bases numbered 2, after V lost 6 bases and J lost 6 bases. CDR3 amino acids: CASRNRGPGELFF. CDR3 in DNA: TGTGCCAGCAGAAACAGGGGGCCCGGGGAGCTGTTTTTT.

Turning to this clonotype: This sequence may be a read error, since a much larger clone differs from it by one base. The chain links TRBV5-1 to TRBJ2-3; D is undetermined. V was trimmed by 2 bases and J by 2 bases, leaving 3 bases between them. Germline V gives CDR1 SGHRS, CDR2 YFSETQ. The length of the CDR3 is 12 residues. CDR3 sequence reads: CASSLHTDTQYF. The CDR3 DNA reads TGCGCCAGCAGCTTACACACAGATACGCAGTATTTT.

This clonotype showed up just a few times. The chain couples TRBV12-3 or TRBV12-4 to TRBJ1-1, with a possible D match to TRBD1 (5 bases). The CDR3 is made up of 15 amino acids. The ends were cut back, 3 bases at V and 4 bases at J, with 15 bases in the middle. The DNA of the CDR3 is TGTGCCAGCAGTTTGGGCAGGGCGGTTCTCACTGAAGCTTTCTTT. Its protein is CASSLGRAVLTEAFF.

The chain joins TRBV5-1 to TRBJ1-1; a possible D gene is TRBD1 (5 bases). Germline loops: CDR1 SGHRS, CDR2 YFSETQ. This CDR3 has 14 residues. V dropped 7 bases and J dropped 3 bases, with 16 bases sitting between them. CDR3 amino acids: CASLRDFEDTEAFF. In nucleotides, the CDR3 is TGCGCCAGCCTCAGGGATTTTGAGGACACTGAAGCTTTCTTT.

In this sample, this clonotype turned up many times. The chain employs TRBV7-9 and TRBJ1-4, with 9 bases identical to TRBD1. The junction had 5 bases not matched to a gene; V was cut back by 4 bases and J by 8 bases. CDR1 is SEHNR, CDR2 FQNEAQ, per germline (reference sequence). This CDR3 is built from 14 residues. The CDR3, as DNA: TGTGCCAGCAGCTCAGGGGACAGGGACGAAAAACTGTTTTTT. This translates into CASSSGDRDEKLFF.

The chain joins TRBV28 to TRBJ1-2; D is uncertain. This CDR3 spans 14 amino acids. V lost 8 bases to trimming and J lost 3 bases, with 16 bases between them. CDR1 and CDR2 from the germline V gene are MDHEN and SYDVKM. CDR3 region: CASADRTVYYGYTF. The CDR3, as DNA: TGTGCCAGCGCGGACCGGACGGTGTACTATGGCTACACCTTC.

This clonotype was seen ten or more times. The chain links TRBV7-9 to TRBJ2-5, with D unclear. Germline values: CDR1 SEHNR, CDR2 FQNEAQ (reference sequence). The CDR3 has 13 amino acids. The germline V and J ends were trimmed by 0 bases and 4 bases, with 6 bases remaining between them. The CDR3 DNA reads TGTGCCAGCAGCTTAGCGGGTCGAGAGACCCAGTACTTC. Translating gives CASSLAGRETQYF.

The V and J genes are TRBV7-9 and TRBJ1-1; D uncertain. V shed 4 bases and J shed 3 bases, with 9 bases lying between them. The CDR3 extends over 13 amino acids. Germline V gives CDR1 SEHNR, CDR2 FQNEAQ (reference sequence). CDR3 coding DNA: TGTGCCAGCAGCTCCCTTTCGGACACTGAAGCTTTCTTT. Protein sequence: CASSSLSDTEAFF.

The V gene is TRBV7-9, the J gene TRBJ1-5, with D possibly matching TRBD1 (5 bases). In germline, CDR1 is SEHNR, CDR2 FQNEAQ (reference sequence). This CDR3 is 21 amino acids long. Deletions cut 0 bases from V and 5 bases from J, with 29 bases between. The CDR3 here is CASSLAAVDSYLGFGDQPQHF. The CDR3 DNA is TGTGCCAGCAGCTTAGCGGCCGTAGACAGCTATCTCGGCTTTGGGGATCAGCCCCAGCATTTT.

This clonotype was found a few times. The rearrangement links TRBV5-1 to TRBJ1-1, with 7 bases identical to TRBD1. Trimming cost V 0 bases and J 5 bases; bases outside gene matches: 4. The germline V gene has CDR1 SGHRS and CDR2 YFSETQ. CDR3 length: 14 residues. The CDR3, as DNA: TGCGCCAGCAGCTTGGGCGACAGGGAAACTGAAGCTTTCTTT. Protein sequence: CASSLGDRETEAFF.

This clonotype has a handful of counts. The CDR3 sequence: CASSPGLAAAQYF. The CDR3 DNA reads TGTGCCAGCAGTCCCGGACTAGCAGCTGCCCAGTACTTC. The chain is built from TRBV6-2 or TRBV6-3 and TRBJ2-5; 8 bases map to TRBD2. Germline CDR1 is MNHEY and CDR2 is SVGEGT. V trimming: 5 bases; J trimming: 9 bases; junction bases outside the gene matches: 8. This CDR3 is 13 amino acids long.

The chain couples TRBV11-2 to TRBJ1-5, with D uncertain. V lost 1 base and J lost 3, with 7 bases in between. Germline V CDR1 and CDR2: SGHAT, FQNNGV. There are 14 residues in the CDR3. Here the CDR3 DNA reads TGTGCCAGCAGCTTAGCTGGGTACAATCAGCCCCAGCATTTT. Its protein is CASSLAGYNQPQHF.

This clonotype came up many times. The chain joins TRBV5-1 to TRBJ2-1, with TRBD1 matching 11 bases. CDR1 and CDR2 (germline): SGHRS, YFSETQ. The CDR3 extends over 15 amino acids. V trimming: 7 bases; J trimming: 3 bases; junction bases outside the gene matches: 6. This CDR3 reads CASGSGTGGYNEQFF. CDR3 DNA sequence: TGCGCCAGCGGTTCCGGGACAGGGGGCTACAATGAGCAGTTCTTC. The whole variable domain, filled in from reference TRBV5-1 and TRBJ2-1, reads KAGVTQTPRYLIKTRGQQVTLSCSPISGHRSVSWYQQTPGQGLQFLFEYFSETQRNKGNFPGRFSGRQFSNSRSEMNVSTLELGDSALYLCASGSGTGGYNEQFFGPGTRLTVL.

The genes are TRBV4-2 and TRBJ1-1, with D perhaps TRBD1 (5 bases). Germline lookup yields CDR1 LGHNA and CDR2 YNFKEQ. The CDR3 consists of 13 residues. V dropped 8 bases and J dropped 0 bases, with 10 bases sitting between them. CDR3 nucleotides: TGTGCCAGCGAGTCGACAGTGAACACTGAAGCTTTCTTT. Protein: CASESTVNTEAFF.

The V and J genes are TRBV4-3 and TRBJ2-3; D remains ambiguous. CDR3 length: 16 amino acids. CDR1 is LGHNA, CDR2 YSLEER, per germline. V lost 4 bases and J lost 0, with 14 bases in between. Written as DNA, the CDR3 is TGCGCCAGCAGCCGGCTACGGAGACTCAGCACAGATACGCAGTATTTT. Protein: CASSRLRRLSTDTQYF.